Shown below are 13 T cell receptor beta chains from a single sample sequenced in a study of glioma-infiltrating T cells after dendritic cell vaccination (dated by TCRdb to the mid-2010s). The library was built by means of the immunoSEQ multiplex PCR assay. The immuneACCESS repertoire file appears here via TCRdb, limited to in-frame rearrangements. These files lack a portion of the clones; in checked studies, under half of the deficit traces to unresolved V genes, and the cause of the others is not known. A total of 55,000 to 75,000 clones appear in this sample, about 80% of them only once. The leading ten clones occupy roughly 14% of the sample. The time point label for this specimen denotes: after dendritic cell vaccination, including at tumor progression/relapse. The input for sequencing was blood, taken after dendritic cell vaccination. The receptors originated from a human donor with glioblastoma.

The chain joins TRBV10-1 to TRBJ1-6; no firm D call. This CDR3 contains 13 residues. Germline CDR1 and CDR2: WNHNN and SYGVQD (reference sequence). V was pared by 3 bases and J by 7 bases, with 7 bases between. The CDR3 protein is CASSEYFNSPLHF. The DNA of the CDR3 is TGCGCCAGCAGTGAATATTTCAATTCACCCCTCCACTTT.

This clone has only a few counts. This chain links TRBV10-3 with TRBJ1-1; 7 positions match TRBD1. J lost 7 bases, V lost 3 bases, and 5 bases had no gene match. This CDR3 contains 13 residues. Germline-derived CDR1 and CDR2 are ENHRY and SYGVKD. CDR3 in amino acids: CAISEKRQGEAFF. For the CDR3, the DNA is TGTGCCATCAGTGAAAAGAGACAGGGTGAAGCTTTCTTT.

The CDR3 spells CASSLKGGGAHNEQFF. CDR3 DNA sequence: TGTGCCAGCAGCTTAAAGGGCGGGGGGGCCCACAATGAGCAGTTCTTC. The chain uses TRBV7-9 and TRBJ2-1; 9 bases fit TRBD2. The germline V gene has CDR1 SEHNR and CDR2 FQNEAQ (reference sequence). V gave up 2 bases and J gave up 5 bases; unmatched junction bases: 7. This CDR3 has 16 amino acids.

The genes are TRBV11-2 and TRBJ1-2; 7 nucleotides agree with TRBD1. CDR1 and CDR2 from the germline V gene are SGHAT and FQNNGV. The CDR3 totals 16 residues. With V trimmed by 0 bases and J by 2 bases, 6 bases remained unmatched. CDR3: CASSLDPPGQNYGYTF. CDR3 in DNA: TGTGCCAGCAGCTTAGATCCCCCGGGACAGAACTATGGCTACACCTTC.

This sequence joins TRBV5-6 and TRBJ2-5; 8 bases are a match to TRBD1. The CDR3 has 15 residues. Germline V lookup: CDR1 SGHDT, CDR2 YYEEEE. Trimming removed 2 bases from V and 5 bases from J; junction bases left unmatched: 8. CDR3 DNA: TGTGCCAGCAGCTTCCCGTCAGGGGGCCTTGAGACCCAGTACTTC. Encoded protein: CASSFPSGGLETQYF.

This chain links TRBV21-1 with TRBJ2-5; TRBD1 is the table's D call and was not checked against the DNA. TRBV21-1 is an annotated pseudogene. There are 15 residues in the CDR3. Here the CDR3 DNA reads TGTGCCAGCAGCATGGGGACAGGGACGGAAGAGACCCAGTACTTC. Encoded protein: CASSMGTGTEETQYF.

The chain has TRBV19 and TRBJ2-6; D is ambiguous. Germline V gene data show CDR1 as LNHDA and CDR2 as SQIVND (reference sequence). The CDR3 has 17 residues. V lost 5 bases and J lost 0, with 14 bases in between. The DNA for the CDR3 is TGTGCCAGTAGTCTCCGCGGTCGGCACTCTGGGGCCAACGTCCTGACTTTC. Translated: CASSLRGRHSGANVLTF.

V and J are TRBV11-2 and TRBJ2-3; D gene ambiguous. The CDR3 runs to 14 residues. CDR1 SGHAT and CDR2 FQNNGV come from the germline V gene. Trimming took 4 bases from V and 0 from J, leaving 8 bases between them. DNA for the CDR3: TGTGCCAGCAGCTCCTGGGCTAGCACAGATACGCAGTATTTT. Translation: CASSSWASTDTQYF.

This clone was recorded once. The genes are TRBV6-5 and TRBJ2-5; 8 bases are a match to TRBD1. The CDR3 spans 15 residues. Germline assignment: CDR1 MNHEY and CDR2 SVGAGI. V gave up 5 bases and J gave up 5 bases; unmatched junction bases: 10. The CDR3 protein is CASSLNAGGKETQYF. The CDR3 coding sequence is TGTGCCAGCAGTCTCAATGCAGGGGGCAAGGAGACCCAGTACTTC.

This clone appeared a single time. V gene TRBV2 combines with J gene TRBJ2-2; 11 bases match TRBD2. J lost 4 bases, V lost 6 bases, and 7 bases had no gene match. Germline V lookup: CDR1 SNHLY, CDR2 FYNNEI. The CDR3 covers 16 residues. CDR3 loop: CASSPASGGPTGELFF. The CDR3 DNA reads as TGTGCCAGCAGCCCAGCTAGCGGGGGGCCCACCGGGGAGCTGTTTTTT.

CDR3 in amino acids: CASSMRSGQSGYTF. The CDR3 DNA sequence: TGTGCCAGTAGTATGCGATCGGGACAGAGTGGCTACACCTTC. The V gene is TRBV19, the J gene TRBJ1-2; the match to TRBD1 covers 7 bases. This CDR3 has 14 residues. Per the germline V gene, CDR1 is LNHDA and CDR2 is SQIVND (reference sequence). The V segment lost 3 bases and the J segment 7 bases; nucleotides outside the gene matches: 8.

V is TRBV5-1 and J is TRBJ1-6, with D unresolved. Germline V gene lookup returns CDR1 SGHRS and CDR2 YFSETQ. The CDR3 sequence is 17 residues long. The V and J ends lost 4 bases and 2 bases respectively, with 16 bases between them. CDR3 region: CASSPMGVGTYNSPLHF. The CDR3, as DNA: TGCGCCAGCAGCCCCATGGGAGTAGGAACCTATAATTCACCCCTCCACTTT. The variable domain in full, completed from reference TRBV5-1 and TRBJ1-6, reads KAGVTQTPRYLIKTRGQQVTLSCSPISGHRSVSWYQQTPGQGLQFLFEYFSETQRNKGNFPGRFSGRQFSNSRSEMNVSTLELGDSALYLCASSPMGVGTYNSPLHFGNGTRLTVT.

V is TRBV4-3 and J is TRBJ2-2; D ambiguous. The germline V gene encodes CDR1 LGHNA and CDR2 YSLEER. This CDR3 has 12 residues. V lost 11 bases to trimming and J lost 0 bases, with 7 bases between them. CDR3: CAAAANTGELFF. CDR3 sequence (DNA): TGCGCCGCGGCAGCGAACACCGGGGAGCTGTTTTTT.